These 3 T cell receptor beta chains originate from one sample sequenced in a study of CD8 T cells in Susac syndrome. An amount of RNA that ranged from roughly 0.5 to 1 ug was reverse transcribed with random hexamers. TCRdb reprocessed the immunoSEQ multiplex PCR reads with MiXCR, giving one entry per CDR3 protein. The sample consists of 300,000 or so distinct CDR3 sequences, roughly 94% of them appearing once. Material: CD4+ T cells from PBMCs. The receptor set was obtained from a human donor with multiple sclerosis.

The CDR3 loop reads CSVGPQQGRNYGYTF. The CDR3 DNA sequence: TGCAGCGTTGGACCCCAACAGGGGCGGAACTATGGCTACACCTTC. This chain links TRBV29-1 with TRBJ1-2; 7 bases agree with TRBD1. The J segment lost 2 bases and the V segment lost 4 bases, leaving 10 bases of the junction unmatched. The CDR3 runs 15 residues. Looked up from germline, CDR1 is SQVTM and CDR2 is ANQGSEA. Together with reference TRBV29-1 and TRBJ1-2, the CDR3 gives the full variable domain: SAVISQKPSRDICQRGTSLTIQCQVDSQVTMMFWYRQQPGQSLTLIATANQGSEATYESGFVIDKFPISRPNLTFSTLTVSNMSPEDSSIYLCSVGPQQGRNYGYTFGSGTRLTVV.

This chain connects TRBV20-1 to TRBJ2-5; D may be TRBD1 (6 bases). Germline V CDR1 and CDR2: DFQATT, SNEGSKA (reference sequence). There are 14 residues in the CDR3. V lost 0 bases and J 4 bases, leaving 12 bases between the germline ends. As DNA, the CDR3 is TGCAGTGCTAGAGATTCAGGGGCGGGAGAGACCCAGTACTTC. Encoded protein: CSARDSGAGETQYF.

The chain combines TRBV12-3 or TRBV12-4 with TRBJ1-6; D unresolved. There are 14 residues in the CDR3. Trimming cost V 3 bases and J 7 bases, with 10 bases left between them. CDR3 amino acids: CASSLGGRNSPLHF. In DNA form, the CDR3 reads TGTGCCAGCAGTTTGGGTGGCAGAAATTCACCCCTCCACTTT.